This T cell receptor (beta chain) was retrieved from a study of blood T cell repertoires in COVID-19. Trimming removed 4 bases from V and 8 bases from J; junction bases left unmatched: 10. Germline CDR1 and CDR2: SGHRS and YFSETQ. The CDR3 has 15 residues. Measured with immunoSEQ multiplex PCR; TCRdb has only the in-frame clones, and not every one. The table has about 67,000 clones, 75% to 90% seen once. This receptor was obtained from a man aged 50 to 60 with active COVID-19. The material sequenced was peripheral blood. The rearrangement joins TRBV5-1 to TRBJ2-4; TRBD1 agrees at 9 bases. DNA of the CDR3: TGCGCCAGCAGCGGGCAAGACAGGGGGAAGGACATTCAGTACTTC. Amino acid sequence: CASSGQDRGKDIQYF.